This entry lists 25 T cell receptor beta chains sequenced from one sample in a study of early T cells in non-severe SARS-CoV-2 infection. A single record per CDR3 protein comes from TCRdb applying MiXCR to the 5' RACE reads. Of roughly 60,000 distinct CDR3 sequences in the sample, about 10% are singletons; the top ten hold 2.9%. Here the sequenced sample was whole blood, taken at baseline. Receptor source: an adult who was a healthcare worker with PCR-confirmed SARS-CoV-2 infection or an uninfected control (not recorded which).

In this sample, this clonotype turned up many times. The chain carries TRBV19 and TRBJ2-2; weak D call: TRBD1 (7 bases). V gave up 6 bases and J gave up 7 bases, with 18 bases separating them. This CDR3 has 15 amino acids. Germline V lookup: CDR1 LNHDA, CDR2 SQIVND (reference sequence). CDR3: CASSPTGRYSGELFF. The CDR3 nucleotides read TGTGCCAGTAGCCCGACAGGGAGGTATAGCGGGGAGCTGTTTTTT.

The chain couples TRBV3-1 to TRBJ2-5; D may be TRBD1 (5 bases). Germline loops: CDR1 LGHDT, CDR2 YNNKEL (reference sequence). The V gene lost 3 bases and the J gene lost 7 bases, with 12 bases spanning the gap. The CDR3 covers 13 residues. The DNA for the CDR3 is TGTGCCAGCAGCCAGACCGACAGAGCGACCCAGTACTTC. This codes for CASSQTDRATQYF.

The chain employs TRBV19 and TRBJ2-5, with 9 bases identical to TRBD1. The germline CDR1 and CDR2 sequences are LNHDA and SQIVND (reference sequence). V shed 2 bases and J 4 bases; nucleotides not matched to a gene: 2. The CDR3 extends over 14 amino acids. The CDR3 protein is CASSIRDRAETQYF. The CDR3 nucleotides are TGTGCCAGTAGTATAAGGGACAGGGCAGAGACCCAGTACTTC.

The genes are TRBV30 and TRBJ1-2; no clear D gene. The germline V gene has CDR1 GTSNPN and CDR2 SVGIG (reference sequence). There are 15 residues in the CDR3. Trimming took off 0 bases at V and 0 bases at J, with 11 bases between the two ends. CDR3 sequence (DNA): TGTGCCTGGAGTGTGGTCAGCTACTCTAACTATGGCTACACCTTC. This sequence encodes CAWSVVSYSNYGYTF.

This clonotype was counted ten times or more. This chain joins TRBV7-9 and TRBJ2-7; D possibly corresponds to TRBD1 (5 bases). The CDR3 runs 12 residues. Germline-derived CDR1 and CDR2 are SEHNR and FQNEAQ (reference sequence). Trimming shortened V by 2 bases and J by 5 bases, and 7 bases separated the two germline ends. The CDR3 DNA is TGTGCCAGCAGCTTACAGGGTCACGAGCAGTACTTC. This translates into CASSLQGHEQYF.

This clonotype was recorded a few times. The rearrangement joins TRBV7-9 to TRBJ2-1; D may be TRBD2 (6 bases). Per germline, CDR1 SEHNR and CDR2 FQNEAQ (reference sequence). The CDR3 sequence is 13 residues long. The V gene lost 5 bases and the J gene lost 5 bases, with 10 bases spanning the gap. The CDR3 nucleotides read TGTGCCAGCAGCCCGGACTACAACAATGAGCAGTTCTTC. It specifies CASSPDYNNEQFF. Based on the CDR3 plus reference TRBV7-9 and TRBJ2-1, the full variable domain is DTGVSQNPRHKITKRGQNVTFRCDPISEHNRLYWYRQTLGQGPEFLTYFQNEAQLEKSRLLSDRFSAERPKGSFSTLEIQRTEQGDSAMYLCASSPDYNNEQFFGPGTRLTVL.

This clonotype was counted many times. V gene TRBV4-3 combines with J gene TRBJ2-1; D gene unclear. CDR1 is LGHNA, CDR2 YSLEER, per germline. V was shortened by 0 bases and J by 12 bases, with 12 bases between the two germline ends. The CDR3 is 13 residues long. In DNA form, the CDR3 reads TGCGCCAGCAGCCAAGATCGATACGGGCCGCAGTTCTTC. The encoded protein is CASSQDRYGPQFF.

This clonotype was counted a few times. The CDR3 spells CASSQGQTTEAFF. CDR3 nucleotide sequence: TGTGCCAGCAGTCAGGGACAGACCACTGAAGCTTTCTTT. The chain employs TRBV12-3 or TRBV12-4 and TRBJ1-1; TRBD1 matches 7 bases. Unmatched junction bases numbered 4, after V lost 5 bases and J lost 4 bases. This CDR3 spans 13 amino acids.

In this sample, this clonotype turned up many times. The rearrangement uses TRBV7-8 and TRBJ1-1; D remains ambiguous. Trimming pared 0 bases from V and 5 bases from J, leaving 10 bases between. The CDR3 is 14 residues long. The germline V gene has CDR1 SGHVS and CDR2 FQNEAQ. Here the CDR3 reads CASSLAGGRTEAFF. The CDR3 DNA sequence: TGTGCCAGCAGCTTAGCGGGTGGAAGGACTGAAGCTTTCTTT. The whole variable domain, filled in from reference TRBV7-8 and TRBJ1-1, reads GAGVSQSPRYKVAKRGQDVALRCDPISGHVSLFWYQQALGQGPEFLTYFQNEAQLDKSGLPSDRFFAERPEGSVSTLKIQRTQQEDSAVYLCASSLAGGRTEAFFGQGTRLTVV.

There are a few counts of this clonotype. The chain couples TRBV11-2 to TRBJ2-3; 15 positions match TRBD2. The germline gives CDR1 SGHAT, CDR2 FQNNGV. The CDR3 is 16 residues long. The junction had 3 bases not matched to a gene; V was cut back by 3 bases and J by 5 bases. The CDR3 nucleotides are TGTGCCAGCAGCTTCGGACTAGCGGGGGGGCTAGATACGCAGTATTTT. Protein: CASSFGLAGGLDTQYF.

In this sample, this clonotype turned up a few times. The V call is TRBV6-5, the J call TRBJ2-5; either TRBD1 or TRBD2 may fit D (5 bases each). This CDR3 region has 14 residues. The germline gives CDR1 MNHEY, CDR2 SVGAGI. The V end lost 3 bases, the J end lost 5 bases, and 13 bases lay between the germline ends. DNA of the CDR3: TGTGCCAGCAGTTATTCAGGGACGGGGGAGACCCAGTACTTC. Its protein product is CASSYSGTGETQYF.

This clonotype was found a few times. The CDR3 DNA reads as TGTGCCAGCAGTTACTCGAGCCTAGCGGGGGGGGACAATGAGCAGTTCTTC. Protein: CASSYSSLAGGDNEQFF. V and J are TRBV6-2 or TRBV6-3 and TRBJ2-1; 12 positions match TRBD2. CDR1 is MNHEY and CDR2 is SVGEGT in the germline V gene. The CDR3 is 17 amino acids. J was trimmed by 5 bases and V by 0 bases; bases with no gene match: 5.

Written as DNA, the CDR3 is TGTGCCAGCAGCTTAGCCGGGACGGATAATCAGCCCCAGCATTTT. Its translation: CASSLAGTDNQPQHF. The genes are TRBV7-9 and TRBJ1-5; TRBD1 might be the D (5 bases). The CDR3 loop spans 15 amino acids. V was trimmed by 0 bases and J by 4 bases, leaving 10 bases between them. Germline values: CDR1 SEHNR, CDR2 FQNEAQ (reference sequence).

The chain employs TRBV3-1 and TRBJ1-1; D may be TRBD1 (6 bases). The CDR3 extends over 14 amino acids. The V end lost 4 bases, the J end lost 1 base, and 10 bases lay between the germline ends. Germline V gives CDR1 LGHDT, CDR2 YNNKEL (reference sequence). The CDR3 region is CASSPMTGNTEAFF. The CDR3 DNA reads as TGTGCCAGCAGCCCCATGACAGGGAACACTGAAGCTTTCTTT.

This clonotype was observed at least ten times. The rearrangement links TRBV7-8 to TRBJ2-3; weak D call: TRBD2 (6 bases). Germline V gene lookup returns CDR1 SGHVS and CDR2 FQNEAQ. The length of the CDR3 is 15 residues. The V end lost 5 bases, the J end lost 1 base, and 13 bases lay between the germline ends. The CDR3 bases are TGTGCCAGCAGCCTTGTAGTAGCGGGCACAGATACGCAGTATTTT. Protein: CASSLVVAGTDTQYF.

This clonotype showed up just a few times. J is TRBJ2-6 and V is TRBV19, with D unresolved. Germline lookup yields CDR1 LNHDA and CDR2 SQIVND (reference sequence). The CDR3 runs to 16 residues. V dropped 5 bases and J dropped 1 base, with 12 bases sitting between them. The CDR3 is CASSAPVWSGANVLTF. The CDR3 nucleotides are TGTGCCAGTAGTGCACCCGTGTGGTCTGGGGCCAACGTCCTGACTTTC.

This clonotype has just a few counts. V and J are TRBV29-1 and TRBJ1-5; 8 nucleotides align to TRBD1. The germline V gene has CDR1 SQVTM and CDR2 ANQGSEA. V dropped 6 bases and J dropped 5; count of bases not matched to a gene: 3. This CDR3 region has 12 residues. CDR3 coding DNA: TGCAGCGTCGGACAGGGATATCAGCCCCAGCATTTT. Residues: CSVGQGYQPQHF.

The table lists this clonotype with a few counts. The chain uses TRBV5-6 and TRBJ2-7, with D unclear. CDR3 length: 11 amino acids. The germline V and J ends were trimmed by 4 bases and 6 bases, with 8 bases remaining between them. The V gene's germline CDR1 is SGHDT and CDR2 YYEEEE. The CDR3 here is CASSQRREQYF. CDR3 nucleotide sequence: TGTGCCAGCAGCCAAAGACGCGAGCAGTACTTC.

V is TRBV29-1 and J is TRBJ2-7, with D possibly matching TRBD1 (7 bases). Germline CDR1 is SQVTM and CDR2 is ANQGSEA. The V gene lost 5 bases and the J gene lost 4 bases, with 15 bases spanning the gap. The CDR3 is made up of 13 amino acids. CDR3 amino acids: CSVRQGLMYEQYF. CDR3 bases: TGCAGCGTTCGACAGGGACTTATGTACGAGCAGTACTTC.

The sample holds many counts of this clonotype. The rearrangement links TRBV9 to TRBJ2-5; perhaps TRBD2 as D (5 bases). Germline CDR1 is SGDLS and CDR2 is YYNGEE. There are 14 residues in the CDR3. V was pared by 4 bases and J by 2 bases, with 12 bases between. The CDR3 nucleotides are TGTGCCAGCAGCTCAGGCAGCGGACAAGAGACCCAGTACTTC. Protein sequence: CASSSGSGQETQYF.

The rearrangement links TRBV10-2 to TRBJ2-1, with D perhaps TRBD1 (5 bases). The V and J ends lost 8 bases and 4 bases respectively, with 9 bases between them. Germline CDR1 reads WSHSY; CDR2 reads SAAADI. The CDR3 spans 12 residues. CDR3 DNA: TGCGCCAGCGGGTCAGGGTACAATGAGCAGTTCTTC. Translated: CASGSGYNEQFF.

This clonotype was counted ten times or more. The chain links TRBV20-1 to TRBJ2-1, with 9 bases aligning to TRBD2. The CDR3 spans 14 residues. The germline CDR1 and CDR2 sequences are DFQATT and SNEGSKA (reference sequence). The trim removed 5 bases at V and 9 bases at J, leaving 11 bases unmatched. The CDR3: CSARIGGGATEQFF. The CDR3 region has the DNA TGCAGTGCTCGTATCGGCGGGGGGGCGACTGAGCAGTTCTTC.

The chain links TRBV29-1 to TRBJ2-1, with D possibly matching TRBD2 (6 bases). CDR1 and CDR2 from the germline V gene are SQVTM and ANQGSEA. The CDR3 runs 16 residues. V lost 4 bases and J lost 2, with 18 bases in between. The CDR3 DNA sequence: TGCAGCGTTGTCCCCCCGGGACTTTTAACCTACAATGAGCAGTTCTTC. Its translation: CSVVPPGLLTYNEQFF.

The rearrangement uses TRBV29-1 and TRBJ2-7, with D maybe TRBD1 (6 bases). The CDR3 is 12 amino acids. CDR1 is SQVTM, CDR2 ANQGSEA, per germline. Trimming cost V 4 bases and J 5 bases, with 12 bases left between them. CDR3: CSVVITGHEQYF. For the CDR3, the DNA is TGCAGCGTTGTAATAACAGGGCACGAGCAGTACTTC.

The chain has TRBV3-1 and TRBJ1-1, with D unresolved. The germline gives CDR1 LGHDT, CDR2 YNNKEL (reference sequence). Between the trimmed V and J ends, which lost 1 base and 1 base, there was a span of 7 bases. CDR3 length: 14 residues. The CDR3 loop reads CASSQARQNTEAFF. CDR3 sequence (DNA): TGTGCCAGCAGCCAAGCTCGGCAGAACACTGAAGCTTTCTTT.